What follows are 20 T cell receptor beta chains derived from one specimen sequenced in a study of cytomegalovirus exposure and HLA in healthy donors. Both 60 Vbeta primers and 13 Jbeta primers went into the PCR. Using immunoSEQ multiplex PCR, the repertoire was profiled, and TCRdb retains in-frame clones only, with some absent. Of approximately 210,000 clones in the sample, 79% were seen once. The source material was PBMCs. The receptor set was obtained from a girl aged 5-17 years in good health and CMV-seropositive.

The rearrangement links TRBV6-1 to TRBJ2-1; 11 bases agree with TRBD2. Trimming removed 2 bases from V and 4 bases from J; junction bases left unmatched: 4. Germline V gene sequence: CDR1 MNHNS, CDR2 SASEGT. The CDR3 runs 16 residues. In nucleotides, the CDR3 is TGTGCCAGCAGTGAACTAGCGGGGGGCCCTTACAATGAGCAGTTCTTC. Translating gives CASSELAGGPYNEQFF.

The chain is built from TRBV30 and TRBJ2-5, with D perhaps TRBD1 (6 bases). Germline-derived CDR1 and CDR2 are GTSNPN and SVGIG (reference sequence). The V end was cut by 3 bases, the J end by 1 base, with 12 bases between. This CDR3 region has 14 residues. Here the CDR3 reads CAWRVQDSQETQYF. The CDR3, as DNA: TGTGCCTGGAGGGTACAGGACAGCCAAGAGACCCAGTACTTC.

This sequence joins TRBV5-1 and TRBJ2-3; 9 positions match TRBD2. V trimming: 3 bases; J trimming: 3 bases; junction bases outside the gene matches: 11. Germline V gives CDR1 SGHRS, CDR2 YFSETQ. The CDR3 runs 17 residues. The CDR3 DNA reads TGCGCCAGCAGCTGGGGGACTCAGCGGGGGGCGACAGATACGCAGTATTTT. Its translation is CASSWGTQRGATDTQYF.

This chain uses TRBV10-3 with TRBJ2-7; the match to TRBD1 covers 9 bases. There are 14 residues in the CDR3. The germline V gene has CDR1 ENHRY and CDR2 SYGVKD. With 4 bases clipped from V and 1 base from J, the junction kept 2 bases outside the gene matches. CDR3 DNA: TGTGCCATCAGTGGGACAGGGGCTTCCTACGAGCAGTACTTC. Its translation is CAISGTGASYEQYF.

The chain combines TRBV28 with TRBJ2-1; D uncertain. Germline values: CDR1 MDHEN, CDR2 SYDVKM. Trimming left V 5 bases short and J 4 bases short, with 12 bases between. The CDR3 spans 14 residues. The CDR3 sequence: CASSTQTRYNEQFF. The CDR3 DNA follows: TGTGCCAGCAGTACCCAGACACGTTACAATGAGCAGTTCTTC.

The chain recombines TRBV7-2 with TRBJ2-2; 8 positions match TRBD2. The CDR3 covers 16 residues. The V gene's germline CDR1 is SGHTA and CDR2 FQGNSA. The ends lost 2 bases at V and 3 bases at J; junction bases unmatched: 5. The CDR3 spells CASSLRKRGYTGELFF. CDR3 in DNA: TGTGCCAGCAGCTTAAGGAAGCGGGGGTACACCGGGGAGCTGTTTTTT.

CDR3 sequence reads: CASSLDNYEQYF. DNA of the CDR3: TGTGCCAGCAGCTTAGATAACTACGAGCAGTACTTC. The V and J genes are TRBV13 and TRBJ2-7; no reliable D call. The CDR3 is made up of 12 amino acids. Per the germline V gene, CDR1 is PRHDT and CDR2 is FYEKMQ (reference sequence). The V and J ends lost 1 base and 3 bases respectively, with 4 bases between them.

V is TRBV10-3 and J is TRBJ1-1, with D uncertain. The CDR3 covers 16 residues. V shed 0 bases and J shed 5 bases, with 16 bases lying between them. CDR1 and CDR2 (germline): ENHRY, SYGVKD. CDR3 DNA: TGTGCCATCAGTGAGTCAGGTTGGGAGGGCTGGACTGAAGCTTTCTTT. Translated, it gives CAISESGWEGWTEAFF.

The genes are TRBV5-1 and TRBJ2-7; weak D call: TRBD1 (5 bases). V dropped 0 bases and J dropped 0 bases, with 7 bases sitting between them. CDR3 length equals 14 residues. Germline V gene sequence: CDR1 SGHRS, CDR2 YFSETQ. CDR3 region: CASSLARASYEQYF. CDR3 nucleotides: TGCGCCAGCAGCTTGGCCAGGGCCTCCTACGAGCAGTACTTC.

This clone was detected only a few times. The rearrangement uses TRBV6-5 and TRBJ1-6; D uncertain. Germline loops: CDR1 MNHEY, CDR2 SVGAGI. The CDR3 contains 14 residues. Trimming took off 6 bases at V and 8 bases at J, with 14 bases between the two ends. The CDR3 DNA sequence: TGTGCCAGCAGGAGGAGCAGTCAAGATTCACCCCTCCACTTT. Protein sequence: CASRRSSQDSPLHF.

The CDR3 protein is CASSIRTSDYEQYF. DNA of the CDR3: TGTGCCAGCAGCATCCGGACTAGCGACTACGAGCAGTACTTC. The J gene is TRBJ2-7, the V gene TRBV5-8; 9 nucleotides agree with TRBD2. The length of the CDR3 is 14 residues. CDR1 and CDR2 (germline): SGHTS, YDEGEE. The trim removed 4 bases at V and 3 bases at J, leaving 5 bases unmatched.

For the CDR3, the DNA is TGTGCCAGCACCTCTAGCAATCAGCCCCAGCATTTT. It translates to CASTSSNQPQHF. The V gene is TRBV7-9, the J gene TRBJ1-5; D ambiguous. The germline V gene encodes CDR1 SEHNR and CDR2 FQNEAQ (reference sequence). The V end was cut by 7 bases, the J end by 0 bases, with 4 bases between. The CDR3 consists of 12 residues.

The CDR3 sequence is CASSPTSTPLHF. The CDR3 coding sequence is TGTGCCAGCTCACCGACTTCCACACCCCTCCACTTT. V and J are TRBV18 and TRBJ1-6; D gene unclear. The CDR3 totals 12 residues. The germline V gene has CDR1 KGHSH and CDR2 LQKENI. Trimming removed 3 bases from V and 11 bases from J, with 8 bases in between.

CDR3: CASSYDEASGYEQYF. CDR3 sequence (DNA): TGTGCCAGCAGTTACGATGAGGCTAGCGGATACGAGCAGTACTTC. The V call is TRBV6-5, the J call TRBJ2-7; 7 bases match TRBD2. With 2 bases clipped from V and 4 bases from J, the junction kept 8 bases outside the gene matches. The CDR3 contains 15 residues. Germline V CDR1 and CDR2: MNHEY, SVGAGI.

This chain links TRBV6-4 with TRBJ1-6, with a tentative D call TRBD1 (6 bases). The CDR3 consists of 14 residues. Trimming pared 6 bases from V and 8 bases from J, leaving 14 bases between. Per the germline V gene, CDR1 is MRHNA and CDR2 is SNTAGT. The CDR3: CASSQGTGYSPLHF. CDR3 DNA sequence: TGTGCCAGCAGCCAGGGGACGGGGTATTCACCCCTCCACTTT.

The V gene is TRBV7-8, the J gene TRBJ1-2; D remains unclear. Trimming stripped 5 bases from V and 6 bases from J, with 10 bases between. The germline CDR1 and CDR2 sequences are SGHVS and FQNEAQ. The CDR3 spans 12 residues. CDR3 coding DNA: TGTGCCAGCAGCAACCCAGAGGATGGCTACACCTTC. Protein sequence: CASSNPEDGYTF.

V usage is TRBV7-9 and J usage is TRBJ2-7, with D possibly matching TRBD2 (7 bases). The CDR3 covers 14 residues. Germline V gives CDR1 SEHNR, CDR2 FQNEAQ (reference sequence). Trimming cost V 5 bases and J 5 bases, with 16 bases left between them. The CDR3 sequence is CASSARLGGDEQYF. CDR3 nucleotide sequence: TGTGCCAGCAGCGCCCGATTAGGGGGGGACGAGCAGTACTTC.

This sequence joins TRBV2 and TRBJ2-2; 9 nucleotides agree with TRBD2. After removal of 7 bases from V and 1 base from J, the junction contained 4 bases not matched to a gene. The CDR3 covers 15 residues. The germline gives CDR1 SNHLY, CDR2 FYNNEI. CDR3: CASTETSGNTGELFF. DNA for the CDR3: TGTGCCAGCACTGAGACTAGCGGGAACACCGGGGAGCTGTTTTTT.

The rearrangement joins TRBV29-1 to TRBJ1-4; D gene uncertain. CDR1 and CDR2 (germline): SQVTM, ANQGSEA. This CDR3 spans 13 amino acids. V lost 4 bases to trimming and J lost 7 bases, with 13 bases between them. This CDR3 reads CSVAGPIGEKLFF. DNA for the CDR3: TGCAGCGTTGCTGGGCCGATCGGTGAAAAACTGTTTTTT.

The chain links TRBV27 to TRBJ2-7; 7 nucleotides agree with TRBD1. The length of the CDR3 is 13 residues. With 2 bases clipped from V and 4 bases from J, the junction kept 2 bases outside the gene matches. Germline V gene lookup returns CDR1 MNHEY and CDR2 SMNVEV (reference sequence). As DNA, the CDR3 is TGTGCCAGCAGTTTACACAGGGGTTACGAGCAGTACTTC. This encodes CASSLHRGYEQYF.